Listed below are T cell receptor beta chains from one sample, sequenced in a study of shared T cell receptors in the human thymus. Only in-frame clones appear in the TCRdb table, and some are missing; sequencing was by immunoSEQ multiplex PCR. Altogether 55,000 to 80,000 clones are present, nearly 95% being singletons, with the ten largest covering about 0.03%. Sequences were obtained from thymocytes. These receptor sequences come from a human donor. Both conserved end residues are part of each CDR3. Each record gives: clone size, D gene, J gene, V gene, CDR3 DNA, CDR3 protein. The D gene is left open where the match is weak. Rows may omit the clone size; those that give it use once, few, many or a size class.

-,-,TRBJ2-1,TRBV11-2,TGTGCCAGCAGCCCAGGGGCGGGGGCAGTATACAATGAGCAGTTCTTC,CASSPGAGAVYNEQFF
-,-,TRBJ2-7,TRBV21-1,TGTGCCAGCAGCACACCGGTCCGGGGGCGAGAGTCCTACGAGCAGTACTTC,CASSTPVRGRESYEQYF
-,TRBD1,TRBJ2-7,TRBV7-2,TGTGCCAGCAGCGGTCTCGGGGCCCCACAGGGGTCAAGCTCCTACGAGCAGTACTTC,CASSGLGAPQGSSSYEQYF
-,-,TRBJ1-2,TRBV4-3,TGCGCCAGCAGCCCACAAGGGGCCCGGAGGGACTATGGCTACACCTTC,CASSPQGARRDYGYTF
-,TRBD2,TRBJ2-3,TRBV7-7,TGTGCCAGCAGCCCGCTAGCGGCGAAGCCAGATACGCAGTATTTT,CASSPLAAKPDTQYF
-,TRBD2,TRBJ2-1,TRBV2,TGTGCCAGCAGTGTATTTAGCGGGGGGACCTACTACAATGAGCAGTTCTTC,CASSVFSGGTYYNEQFF
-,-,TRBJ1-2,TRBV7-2,TGTGCCAGCAGCTTAGTGACAGCTCTCTATGGCTACACCTTC,CASSLVTALYGYTF
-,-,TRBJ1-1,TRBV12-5,TGTGCTAGTGGTTGGAATCGAAGCAAAAGGGGGGCGCCAACTGAAGCTTTCTTT,CASGWNRSKRGAPTEAFF
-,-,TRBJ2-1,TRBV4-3,TGCGCCAGCAGCCAAAGCTCCGTCGGGGTAGAGTTCTTC,CASSQSSVGVEFF
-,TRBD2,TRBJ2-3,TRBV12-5,TGTGCTAGTGGTGTAAGACTAGCTTTACAGTATTTT,CASGVRLALQYF
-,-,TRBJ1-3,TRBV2,TGTGCCAGCCCGAGAAACACCATATATTTT,CASPRNTIYF
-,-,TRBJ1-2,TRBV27,TGTGCCAGCAGCCTGACTAAGGGCTATGGCTACACCTTC,CASSLTKGYGYTF
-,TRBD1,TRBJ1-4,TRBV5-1,TGCGCCAGCAGCCCCTACAGGGGGCGGATGGGGGAAAAACTGTTTTTT,CASSPYRGRMGEKLFF
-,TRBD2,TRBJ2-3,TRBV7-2,TGTGCCAGCAGCTCGAGCGGGGGGGCTACAGATACGCAGTATTTT,CASSSSGGATDTQYF
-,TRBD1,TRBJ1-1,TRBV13,TGTGCCAGCAGCGCATCCCGGGACAGGGGTTTTTGGGCTGAAGCTTTCTTT,CASSASRDRGFWAEAFF
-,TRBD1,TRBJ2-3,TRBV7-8,TGTGCCAGCAGAGGTGGGCGGACAGGAACTAGCACAGATACGCAGTATTTT,CASRGGRTGTSTDTQYF
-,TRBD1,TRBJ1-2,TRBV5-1,TGCGCCAGCAGCTTGTGGTCGACCGGGACAGGGGGCCAGTATGGCTACACCTTC,CASSLWSTGTGGQYGYTF
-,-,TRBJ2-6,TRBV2,TGTGCCAGCACCGGGGTATATGGGGCCAACGTCCTGACTTTC,CASTGVYGANVLTF
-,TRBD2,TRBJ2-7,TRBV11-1,TGTGCCAGCAGCTTAGTTCGGATAGCGGGGGTCCAACTAACCCACGAGCAGTACTTC,CASSLVRIAGVQLTHEQYF
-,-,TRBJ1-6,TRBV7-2,TGTGCCAGCACCTTACAGGGACTTACGAGCTCCTATAATTCACCCCTCCACTTT,CASTLQGLTSSYNSPLHF
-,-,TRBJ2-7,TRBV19,TGTGCCAGTAGTAGGGCAGGACACTTAACCTACGAGCAGTACTTC,CASSRAGHLTYEQYF
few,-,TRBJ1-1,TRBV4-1,TGCGCCAGCAGCCGAGACACCATGCACACTGAAGCTTTCTTT,CASSRDTMHTEAFF
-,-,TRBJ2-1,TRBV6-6,TGTGCCAGCAGAAAACAGGGAGGCCATGGCAATGAGCAGTTCTTC,CASRKQGGHGNEQFF
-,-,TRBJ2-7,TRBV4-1,TGCGCCAGCAGCCAAGAGGCCAGGTTCCACGAGCAGTACTTC,CASSQEARFHEQYF
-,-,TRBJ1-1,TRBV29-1,TGCAGCGTTGAAGTTCGCCAGGAAGTATTGCCTATGAACACTGAAGCTTTCTTT,CSVEVRQEVLPMNTEAFF
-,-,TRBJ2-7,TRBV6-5,TGTGCCAGCAGTTCTAGGGATGGATTAGGCGAGCAGTACTTC,CASSSRDGLGEQYF
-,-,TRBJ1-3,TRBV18,TGTGCCAGCTCACCACCGGACCCTCTTGAAGATACCATATATTTT,CASSPPDPLEDTIYF
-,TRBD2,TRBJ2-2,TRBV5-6,TGTGCCAGCAGTGAACGGACTAGCAGGGACACCGGGGAGCTGTTTTTT,CASSERTSRDTGELFF
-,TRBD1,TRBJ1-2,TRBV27,TGTGCCAGCAGTTGCAAACCCCATAGGACAGGGGGTGACTATGGCTACACCTTC,CASSCKPHRTGGDYGYTF